The entry below describes one T cell receptor (beta chain). This clonotype was counted ten times or more. Its antigen is still unknown. No per-base quality is available; no much larger clone lies one base away. In the ophthalmopathy patients, disease was moderately to severely active, with a Clinical Activity Score of 3 or more, a NOSPECS grade of 4 or more, and a duration of less than 3 months. Patients with uncontrolled infections, other autoimmune diseases, pregnancy or lactation were excluded. Clinical symptoms, serum thyroxine and TRAb, thyroid ultrasound, and orbital computed tomography formed the basis for the diagnoses. PBMCs were isolated from roughly 10 ml of fresh peripheral blood by Ficoll-Paque density gradient centrifugation. Trizol reagent was used to extract total RNA, and RNA quality was then checked on an Agilent 2100 Bioanalyzer. The source of the sample is a study of T cells in Graves' hyperthyroidism and ophthalmopathy (dated 2019 in TCRdb). With respect to the entire study: Peripheral blood samples were taken at initial diagnosis, before any treatment was given. The roughly 90 discovery patients were divided at random into training and test sets in a 7:3 ratio. The paper reports TCR Vbeta CDR3 sequencing of roughly 140 peripheral blood samples: approximately 41 ophthalmopathy, under 85 hyperthyroidism and around 17 progressor patients. The study also compared thyroid tissue and blood T-cell repertoires from over 5 Graves' hyperthyroidism patients. Prospective prediction of ophthalmopathy was tested in an independent validation cohort consisting of under 20 hyperthyroidism patients and more than 15 patients who later progressed to ophthalmopathy. A discovery cohort of fewer than 110 patients, about 44 with Graves' ophthalmopathy and approximately 57 with stable Graves' hyperthyroidism, was used to find distinguishing TCR V-J signatures. After sampling, hyperthyroidism patients received methimazole starting at 30 mg daily, and ophthalmopathy patients received high-dose intravenous methylprednisolone.

General study outcomes and caveats: In validation, progression to ophthalmopathy was predicted by the model with almost 71% sensitivity and 72% to 80% specificity, a median of roughly 6.4 months before onset. No statistical method was used to set the sample size in advance, and investigators knew the group allocation. Blood samples also contained most of the expanded thyroid clonotypes (frequency above 0.001), which suggests that blood repertoires may reflect thyroid immune responses. Ophthalmopathy was separated from stable hyperthyroidism by a 13 V-J signature model, with just over 85% sensitivity and 81% to 82% specificity obtained in cross-validation and 80%/75% obtained in testing.

TCR beta CDR3 regions were amplified from RNA transcripts. The first round of RT-PCR for the TCR CDR3 was performed with the HTBI primer set and the Qiagen OneStep RT-PCR kit. Libraries were constructed in a second round of multiplex PCR, after which size selection and purification were carried out. Paired-end sequencing of the libraries was performed with 100 bp reads on an Illumina HiSeq2000. The paper's data handling went like this. SOAPnuke was used to process the raw data, removing reads that contained adapters or uncalled bases, had a mean Phred below 15, or lacked an exact match to the constant primer or identifier. High-quality paired reads were merged using COPE v1.2.5, and each unique nucleotide sequence was defined as a clonotype. MiTCR v1.1 was used to align clonotypes to the IMGT TRBV, TRBD and TRBJ reference segments. Only V-J combinations with frequency above 0.0001, covering about 99% of repertoires, were analysed. The TCS score was defined as the ratio of F50 (clonal expansion) to E x V (chaos), calculated using BLOSUM62-based TCRdist between CDR3 peptides within each V-J. Welch's t-statistics and random forest reduced approximately 520 V-J features to 13, which were used in a naive Bayes classifier (R e1071). The similarity between thyroid and blood repertoires was quantified using the Morisita-Horn index. TCRdb handled the public reads itself, with Q25 trimming in fastp and clone calling in MiXCR, and kept productive beta chains. A single entry per CDR3 protein holds the most common genes and DNA from its merged rows. The V and J calls and clone size come from TCRdb's table, not from the authors' own analysis. The sample data list about 610,000 distinct CDR3 sequences, and roughly 14% of these were observed just once. The ten largest clonotypes hold 4% to 5.5% of the sample.

The CDR3 runs 11 amino acids, cysteine and phenylalanine included. Just CDR3 DNA is preserved here, 33 bases in frame from base 1. From the germline V gene, CDR1 is SQVTM and CDR2 is ANQGSEA. V is clipped by 7 bases and J by 3 bases, and the sequence between their germline boundaries is 9 bases long. This clonotype was obtained from a woman between 40 and 50 years old with Graves' ophthalmopathy. Sequenced sample: blood. The chain employs TRBV29-1 and TRBJ1-1, with the D gene too uncertain to name. The DNA reads as follows: TGCAGCGCCGACGGGGACACTGAAGCTTTCTTT. It is translated as CSADGDTEAFF.